These T cell receptor beta chains were read from a single sample in a study of cytomegalovirus exposure and HLA in healthy donors. Method: immunoSEQ multiplex PCR; TCRdb's copy keeps in-frame clones and lacks some. The table lists around 130,000 clones, roughly 85% of them singletons. Sequencing used PBMCs. The source of these receptors is a boy aged 5-17 years in good health and CMV-seronegative. Both conserved end residues are part of each CDR3.

>TRBJ1-1|TRBV19
CASSIRQGARTEAFF
>TRBJ2-5|TRBV9
CASSVLAGGETQYF
>TRBJ2-1|TRBV18
CASSPTQVSNEQFF
>TRBJ1-5|TRBV30
CAWSAWDRGTPAQHF
>TRBJ2-1|TRBV6-5
CAVEGSRNEQFF
>TRBJ2-3|TRBV6-4
CASRQGAHTDTQYF
>TRBJ2-2|TRBV6-1
CASSDWGQGLTGELFF
>TRBJ1-1|TRBV19
CASSIPGQRIMNTEAFF
>TRBJ2-7|TRBV30
CAWGTGGVHEQYF
>TRBJ2-1|TRBV6-5
CASNQAGDNEQFF
>TRBJ1-2|TRBV29-1
CSVEAQGLYGYTF
>TRBJ1-1|TRBV5-1
CASSDILNTEAFF
>TRBJ2-3|TRBV7-8
CASSEGRRYTDTQYF
>TRBJ2-5|TRBV29-1
CSVEFVGDTQYF
>TRBJ1-1|TRBV18
CASSQDTRNTEAFF
>TRBJ2-1|TRBV7-8
CASSPLWGGSGNEQFF
>TRBJ1-3|TRBV6-6
CASSESGSGNTIYF
>TRBJ1-3|TRBV30
CAWSSGSGNTIYF
>TRBJ2-7|TRBV7-2
CASRLLAGGAYEQYF
>TRBJ2-3|TRBV6-5
CASSFIGLDITDTQYF
>TRBJ1-2|TRBV2
CASRGGTGDGYTF
>TRBJ1-1|TRBV25-1
CASRGQTNTEAFF
>TRBJ2-7|TRBV2
CASSRGGTGVYEQYF
>TRBJ2-2|TRBV15
CATSRDSRRTGELFF
>TRBJ2-1|TRBV5-1
CASSLLSGMSSYNEQFF